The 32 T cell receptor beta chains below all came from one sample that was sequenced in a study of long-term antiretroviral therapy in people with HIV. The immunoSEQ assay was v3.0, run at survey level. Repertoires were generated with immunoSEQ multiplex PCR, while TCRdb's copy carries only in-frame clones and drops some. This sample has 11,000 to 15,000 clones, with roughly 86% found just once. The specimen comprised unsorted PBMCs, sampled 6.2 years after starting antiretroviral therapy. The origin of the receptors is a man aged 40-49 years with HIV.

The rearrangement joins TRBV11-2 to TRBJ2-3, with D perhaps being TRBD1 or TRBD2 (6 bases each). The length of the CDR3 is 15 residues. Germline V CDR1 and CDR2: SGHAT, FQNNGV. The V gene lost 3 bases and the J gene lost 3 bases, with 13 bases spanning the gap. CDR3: CASSFGGRGTDTQYF. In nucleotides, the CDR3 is TGTGCCAGCAGCTTTGGGGGGCGCGGGACAGATACGCAGTATTTT.

CDR3 coding DNA: TGTGCCAGCAGTTTTACCGTGGCAGATACGCAGTATTTT. Translated, it gives CASSFTVADTQYF. The V and J genes are TRBV27 and TRBJ2-3; D is unclear. The CDR3 is 13 amino acids. Germline values: CDR1 MNHEY, CDR2 SMNVEV (reference sequence). The V end was cut by 3 bases, the J end by 4 bases, with 8 bases between.

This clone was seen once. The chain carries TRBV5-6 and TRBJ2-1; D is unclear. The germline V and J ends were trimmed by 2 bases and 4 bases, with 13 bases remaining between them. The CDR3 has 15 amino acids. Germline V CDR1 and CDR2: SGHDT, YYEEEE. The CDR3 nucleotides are TGTGCCAGCAGCTTCCCATGGGCGGAGTACAATGAGCAGTTCTTC. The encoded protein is CASSFPWAEYNEQFF.

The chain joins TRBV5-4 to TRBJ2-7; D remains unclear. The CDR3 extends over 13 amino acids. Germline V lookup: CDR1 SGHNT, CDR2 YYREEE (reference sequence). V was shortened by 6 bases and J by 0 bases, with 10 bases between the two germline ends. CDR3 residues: CASMTEYSYEQYF. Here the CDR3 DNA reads TGTGCCAGCATGACCGAATACTCCTACGAGCAGTACTTC.

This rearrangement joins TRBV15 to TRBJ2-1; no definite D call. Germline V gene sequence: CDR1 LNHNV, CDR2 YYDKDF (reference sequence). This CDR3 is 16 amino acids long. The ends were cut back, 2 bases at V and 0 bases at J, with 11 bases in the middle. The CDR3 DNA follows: TGTGCCACCAGCAGACCGGTGACAAACTCCTACAATGAGCAGTTCTTC. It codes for CATSRPVTNSYNEQFF.

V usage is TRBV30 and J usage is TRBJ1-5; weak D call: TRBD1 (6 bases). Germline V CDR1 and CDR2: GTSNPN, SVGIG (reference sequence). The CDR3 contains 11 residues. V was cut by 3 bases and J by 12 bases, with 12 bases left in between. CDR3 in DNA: TGTGCCTGGAGCGCGGGACACTTCCAGCATTTT. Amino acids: CAWSAGHFQHF. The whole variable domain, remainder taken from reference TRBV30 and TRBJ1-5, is SQTIHQWPATLVQPVGSPLSLECTVEGTSNPNLYWYRQAAGRGLQLLFYSVGIGQISSEVPQNLSASRPQDRQFILSSKKLLLSDSGFYLCAWSAGHFQHFGDGTRLSIL.

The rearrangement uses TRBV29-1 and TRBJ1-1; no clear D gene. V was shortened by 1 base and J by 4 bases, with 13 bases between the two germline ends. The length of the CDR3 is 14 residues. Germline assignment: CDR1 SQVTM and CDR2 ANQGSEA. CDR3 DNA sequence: TGCAGCGTTGAAGCTGGGTCAAAGGCCACTGAAGCTTTCTTT. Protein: CSVEAGSKATEAFF.

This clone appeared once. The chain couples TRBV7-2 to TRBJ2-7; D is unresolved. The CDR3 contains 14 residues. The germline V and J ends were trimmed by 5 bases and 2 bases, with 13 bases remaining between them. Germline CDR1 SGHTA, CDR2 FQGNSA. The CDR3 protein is CASSKVPDAYEQYF. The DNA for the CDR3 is TGTGCCAGCAGCAAGGTTCCAGACGCCTACGAGCAGTACTTC. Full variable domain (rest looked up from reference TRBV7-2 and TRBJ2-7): GAGVSQSPSNKVTEKGKDVELRCDPISGHTALYWYRQSLGQGLEFLIYFQGNSAPDKSGLPSDRFSAERTGGSVSTLTIQRTQQEDSAVYLCASSKVPDAYEQYFGPGTRLTVT.

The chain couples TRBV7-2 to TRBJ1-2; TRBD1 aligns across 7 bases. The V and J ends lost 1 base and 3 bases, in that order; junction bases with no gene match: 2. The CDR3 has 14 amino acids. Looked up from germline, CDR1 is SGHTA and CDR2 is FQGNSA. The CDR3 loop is CASSLVDRDYGYTF. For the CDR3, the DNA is TGTGCCAGCAGCTTAGTAGACAGGGACTATGGCTACACCTTC.

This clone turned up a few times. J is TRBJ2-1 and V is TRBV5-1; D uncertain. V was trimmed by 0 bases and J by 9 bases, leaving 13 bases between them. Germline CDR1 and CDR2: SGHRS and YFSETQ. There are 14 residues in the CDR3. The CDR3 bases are TGCGCCAGCAGCTTGGGTAGTATAGCTTTTGAGCAGTTCTTC. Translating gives CASSLGSIAFEQFF.

The CDR3 DNA follows: TGTGCCAGCAGCCAAGAATTGGTAGACTGGGAAACTTTCTTT. This sequence encodes CASSQELVDWETFF. This rearrangement joins TRBV4-2 to TRBJ1-1; D gene unclear. Trimming left V 0 bases short and J 12 bases short, with 17 bases between. The CDR3 sequence is 14 residues long. CDR1 is LGHNA, CDR2 YNFKEQ, per germline.

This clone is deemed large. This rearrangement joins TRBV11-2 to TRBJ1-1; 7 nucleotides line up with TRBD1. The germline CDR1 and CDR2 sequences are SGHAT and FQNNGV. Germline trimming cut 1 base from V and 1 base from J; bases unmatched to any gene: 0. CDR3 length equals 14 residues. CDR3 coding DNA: TGTGCCAGCAGCTTAGGACAGGGGAACACTGAAGCTTTCTTT. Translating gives CASSLGQGNTEAFF.

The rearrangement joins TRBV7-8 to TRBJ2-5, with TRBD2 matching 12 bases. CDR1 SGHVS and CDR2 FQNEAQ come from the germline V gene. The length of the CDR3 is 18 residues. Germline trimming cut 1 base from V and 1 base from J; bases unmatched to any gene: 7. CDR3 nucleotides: TGTGCCAGCAGCTTAGTGTTGACTAGCGGGAGTTCCCAAGAGACCCAGTACTTC. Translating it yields CASSLVLTSGSSQETQYF.

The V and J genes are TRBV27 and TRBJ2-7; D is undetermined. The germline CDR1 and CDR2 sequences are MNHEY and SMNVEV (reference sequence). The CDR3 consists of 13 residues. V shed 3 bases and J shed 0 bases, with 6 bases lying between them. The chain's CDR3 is CASSLQDSYEQYF. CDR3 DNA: TGTGCCAGCAGTTTGCAAGACTCCTACGAGCAGTACTTC.

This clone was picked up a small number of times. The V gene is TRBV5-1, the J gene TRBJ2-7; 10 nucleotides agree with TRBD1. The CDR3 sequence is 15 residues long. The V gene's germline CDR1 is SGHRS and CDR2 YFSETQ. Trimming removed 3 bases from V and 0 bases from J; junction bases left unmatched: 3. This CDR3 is CASSSGQGFSYEQYF. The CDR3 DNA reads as TGCGCCAGCAGCTCGGGACAGGGGTTCTCCTACGAGCAGTACTTC.

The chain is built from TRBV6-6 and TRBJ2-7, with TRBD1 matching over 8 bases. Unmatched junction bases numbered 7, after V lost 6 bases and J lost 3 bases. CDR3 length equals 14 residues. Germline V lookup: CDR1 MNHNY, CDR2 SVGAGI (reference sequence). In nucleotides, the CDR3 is TGTGCCAGCAGCGCCGAGACAGGGGTCTACGAGCAGTACTTC. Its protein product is CASSAETGVYEQYF.

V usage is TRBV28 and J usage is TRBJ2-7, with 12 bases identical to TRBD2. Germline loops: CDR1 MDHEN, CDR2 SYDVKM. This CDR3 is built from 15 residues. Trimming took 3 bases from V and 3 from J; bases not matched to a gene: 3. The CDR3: CASSLTSGSYYEQYF. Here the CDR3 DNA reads TGTGCCAGCAGTTTGACTAGCGGGAGTTACTACGAGCAGTACTTC.

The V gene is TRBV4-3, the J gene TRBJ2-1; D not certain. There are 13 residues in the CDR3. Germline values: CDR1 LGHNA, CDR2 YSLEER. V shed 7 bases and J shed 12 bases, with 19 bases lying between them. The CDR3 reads CASNEPPRPWQFF. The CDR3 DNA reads TGCGCCAGCAACGAGCCCCCCCGACCATGGCAGTTCTTC.

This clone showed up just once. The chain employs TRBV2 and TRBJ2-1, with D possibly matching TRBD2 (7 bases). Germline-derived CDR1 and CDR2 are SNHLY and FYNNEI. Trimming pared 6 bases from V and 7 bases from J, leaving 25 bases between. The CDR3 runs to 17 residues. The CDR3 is CASRRASGTPRGNEQFF. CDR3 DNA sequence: TGTGCCAGCAGGCGGGCTAGCGGAACCCCGAGGGGGAATGAGCAGTTCTTC.

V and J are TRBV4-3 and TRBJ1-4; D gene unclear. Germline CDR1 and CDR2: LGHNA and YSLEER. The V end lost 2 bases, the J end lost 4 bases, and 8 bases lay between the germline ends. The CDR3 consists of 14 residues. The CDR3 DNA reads TGCGCCAGCAGCCAAAGTTCCCGTAATGAAAAACTGTTTTTT. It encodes CASSQSSRNEKLFF.

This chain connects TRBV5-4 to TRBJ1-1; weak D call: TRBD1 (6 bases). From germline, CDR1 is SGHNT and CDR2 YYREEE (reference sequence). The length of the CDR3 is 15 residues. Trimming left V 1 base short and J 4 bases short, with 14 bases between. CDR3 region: CASSLFAGAITEAFF. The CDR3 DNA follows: TGTGCCAGCAGCTTGTTTGCAGGGGCGATCACTGAAGCTTTCTTT.

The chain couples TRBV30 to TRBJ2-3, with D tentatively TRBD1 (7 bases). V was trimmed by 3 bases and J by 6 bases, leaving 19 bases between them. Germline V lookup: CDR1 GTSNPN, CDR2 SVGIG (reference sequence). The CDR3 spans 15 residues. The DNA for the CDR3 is TGTGCCTGGAGCCTTGGGACAGTCGCGGGGGATACGCAGTATTTT. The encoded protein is CAWSLGTVAGDTQYF.

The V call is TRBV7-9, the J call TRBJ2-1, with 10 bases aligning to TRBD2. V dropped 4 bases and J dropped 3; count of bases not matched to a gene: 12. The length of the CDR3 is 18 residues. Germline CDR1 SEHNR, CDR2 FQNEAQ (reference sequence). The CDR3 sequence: CASSSSGLAGVIYNEQFF. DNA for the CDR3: TGTGCCAGCAGCTCTAGCGGGCTAGCGGGAGTAATCTACAATGAGCAGTTCTTC.

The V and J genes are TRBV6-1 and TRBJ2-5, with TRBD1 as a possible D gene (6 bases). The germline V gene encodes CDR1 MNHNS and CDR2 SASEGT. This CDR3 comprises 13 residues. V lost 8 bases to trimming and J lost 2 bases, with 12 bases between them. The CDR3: CASHTGSQETQYF. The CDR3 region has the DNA TGTGCCAGCCACACAGGGAGTCAAGAGACCCAGTACTTC.

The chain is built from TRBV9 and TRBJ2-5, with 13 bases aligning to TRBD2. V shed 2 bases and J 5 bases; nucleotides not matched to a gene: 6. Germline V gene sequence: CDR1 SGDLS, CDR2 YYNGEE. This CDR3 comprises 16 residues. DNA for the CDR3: TGTGCCAGCAGCGTTGGACTAGCGGGAGTAGAGGAGACCCAGTACTTC. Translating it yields CASSVGLAGVEETQYF.

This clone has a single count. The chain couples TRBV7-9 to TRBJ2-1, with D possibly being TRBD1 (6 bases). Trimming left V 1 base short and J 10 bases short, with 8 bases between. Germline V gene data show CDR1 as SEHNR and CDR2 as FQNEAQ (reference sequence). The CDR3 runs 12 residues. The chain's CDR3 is CASSLGTAEQFF. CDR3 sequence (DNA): TGTGCCAGCAGCTTAGGGACAGCGGAGCAGTTCTTC.

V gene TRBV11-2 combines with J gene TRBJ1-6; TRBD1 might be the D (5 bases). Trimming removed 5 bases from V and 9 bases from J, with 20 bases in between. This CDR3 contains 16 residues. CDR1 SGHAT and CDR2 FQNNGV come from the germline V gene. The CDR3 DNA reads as TGTGCCAGCAGCGTACAAAGGACCCAGGGCATTTCACCCCTCCACTTT. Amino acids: CASSVQRTQGISPLHF.

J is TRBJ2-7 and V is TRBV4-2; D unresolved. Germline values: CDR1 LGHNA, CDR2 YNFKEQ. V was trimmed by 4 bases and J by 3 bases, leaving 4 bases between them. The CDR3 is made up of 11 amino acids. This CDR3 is CASSLGYEQYF. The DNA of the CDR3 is TGTGCCAGCAGCCTTGGCTACGAGCAGTACTTC.

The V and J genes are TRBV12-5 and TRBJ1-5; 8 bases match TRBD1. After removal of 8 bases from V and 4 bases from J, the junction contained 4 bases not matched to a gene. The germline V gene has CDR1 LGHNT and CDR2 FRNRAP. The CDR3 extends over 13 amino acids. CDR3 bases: TGTGCTAGTAGACAGGGGAGGAATCAGCCCCAGCATTTT. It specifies CASRQGRNQPQHF.

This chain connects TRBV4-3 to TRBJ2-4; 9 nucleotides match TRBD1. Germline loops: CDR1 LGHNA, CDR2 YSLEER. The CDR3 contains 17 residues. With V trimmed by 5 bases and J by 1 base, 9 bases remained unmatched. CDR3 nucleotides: TGCGCCAGCAGCGCACACAGGGGGCAGATGGCCAAAAACATTCAGTACTTC. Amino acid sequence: CASSAHRGQMAKNIQYF.

CDR3: CATYLGAEAFF. The CDR3 DNA follows: TGTGCCACTTATCTGGGGGCTGAAGCTTTCTTT. The chain joins TRBV27 to TRBJ1-1, with a tentative D call TRBD1 (5 bases). V lost 10 bases, J lost 6 bases, and 12 bases lay in between. The CDR3 is 11 residues long. In germline, CDR1 is MNHEY, CDR2 SMNVEV (reference sequence).

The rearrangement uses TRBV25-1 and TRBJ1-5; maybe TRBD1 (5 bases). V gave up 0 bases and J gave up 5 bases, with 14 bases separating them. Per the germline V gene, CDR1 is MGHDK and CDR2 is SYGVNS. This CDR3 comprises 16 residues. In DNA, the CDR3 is TGTGCCAGCAGTGAATACGGGGGGAGAGGGCATCAGCCCCAGCATTTT. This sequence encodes CASSEYGGRGHQPQHF.